This T cell receptor beta chain originates from a study of T cells and Merkel cell carcinoma outcomes. Trimming removed 2 bases from V and 1 base from J; junction bases left unmatched: 0. This CDR3 spans 15 amino acids. Germline assignment: CDR1 MGHDK and CDR2 SYGVNS. This clone showed up just once. The protocol was immunoSEQ multiplex PCR, while the TCRdb copy is restricted to in-frame clones and leaves out a portion. In the table there are 6,500 to 7,500 clones, 90% of which are singletons. The TCR sequence derives from a human donor with Merkel cell carcinoma. The chain is built from TRBV25-1 and TRBJ2-2; TRBD1 aligns across 8 bases. Sequencing was performed on tumor tissue from Merkel cell carcinoma. The CDR3, as DNA: TGTGCCAGCAGTGAAGGGACAGGGAACACCGGGGAGCTGTTTTTT. This codes for CASSEGTGNTGELFF. Looking up the rest from reference TRBV25-1 and TRBJ2-2 gives the full variable domain: EADIYQTPRYLVIGTGKKITLECSQTMGHDKMYWYQQDPGMELHLIHYSYGVNSTEKGDLSSESTVSRIRTEHFPLTLESARPSHTSQYLCASSEGTGNTGELFFGEGSRLTVL.